The 12 T cell receptor beta chains presented below share a single source sample, sequenced in a study of vaccination and CD4 T cells after COVID-19. Cultured CD4+ T-cell DNA underwent Oncomine TCR Beta short-read sequencing. TCRdb re-called the PCR reads with MiXCR, one entry per CDR3 protein. The sample yields a few thousand distinct CDR3 sequences, 43% seen once. For these TCRs, the target antigens are not known. Treatment of the sample: approximately nine-day PBMC culture with coronavirus spike peptide pools or control peptides (ViraFEST assay). Sequenced input: CD4+ T cells from blood, cultured in vitro. The receptors come from a human donor who had recovered from COVID-19.

There are a few counts of this clonotype. The chain recombines TRBV6-5 with TRBJ1-1; D unresolved. The CDR3 length is 13 residues. CDR1 is MNHEY, CDR2 SVGAGI, per germline. Trimming stripped 4 bases from V and 4 bases from J, with 10 bases between. In nucleotides, the CDR3 is TGTGCCAGCAGTTGGACTGTGGGCACTGAAGCTTTCTTT. Residues: CASSWTVGTEAFF.

The J gene is TRBJ2-1, the V gene TRBV7-3; 15 nucleotides line up with TRBD2. The trim removed 2 bases at V and 5 bases at J, leaving 7 bases unmatched. From germline, CDR1 is SGHTA and CDR2 FQGTGA. CDR3 length: 18 residues. Here the CDR3 DNA reads TGTGCCAGCAGCTTATACGGTAGGACTAGCGGGGGGGACAATGAGCAGTTCTTC. It yields the protein CASSLYGRTSGGDNEQFF.

The chain carries TRBV6-1 and TRBJ2-7; D might be TRBD1 or TRBD2, each matching 5 bases. The CDR3 is made up of 14 amino acids. The germline gives CDR1 MNHNS, CDR2 SASEGT. Between the trimmed V and J ends, which lost 7 bases and 3 bases, there was a span of 16 bases. DNA for the CDR3: TGTGCCAGCACCCCCGGGGACGAAGGCTACGAGCAGTACTTC. It specifies CASTPGDEGYEQYF.

This clonotype was detected once. The final CDR3 position lacks the conserved phenylalanine or tryptophan, pointing to a likely read error. The DNA is left out, because the CDR3 cannot be placed on it with certainty; the CDR3 is given as TCRdb lists it. The genes are TRBV20-1 and TRBJ2-3; the table's D gene call, TRBD2, was not cross checked with the DNA. Ends included, the CDR3 has 8 residues. Germline CDR1 and CDR2: DFQATT and SNEGSKA (reference sequence). Here the CDR3 reads CSARPREV.

This clonotype has only a few counts. The chain recombines TRBV27 with TRBJ1-2; D is unclear. Germline V lookup: CDR1 MNHEY, CDR2 SMNVEV (reference sequence). V lost 1 base and J 9 bases, leaving 12 bases between the germline ends. The CDR3 consists of 13 residues. DNA of the CDR3: TGTGCCAGCAGTTTATTGGACGGAGGCAGCTACACCTTC. It yields the protein CASSLLDGGSYTF.

This clonotype was found once. The chain combines TRBV4-3 with TRBJ2-7; 9 bases line up with TRBD1. With 4 bases clipped from V and 2 bases from J, the junction kept 15 bases outside the gene matches. Germline V CDR1 and CDR2: LGHNA, YSLEER. The CDR3 runs 18 residues. CDR3 coding DNA: TGCGCCAGCAGCCCAGGAACCAACCGACAGGGGGTGACCTACGAGCAGTACTTC. Translation: CASSPGTNRQGVTYEQYF.

There are a few counts of this clonotype. V and J are TRBV6-1 and TRBJ1-2; TRBD1 might be the D (6 bases). Germline V CDR1 and CDR2: MNHNS, SASEGT. The CDR3 length is 15 residues. V lost 7 bases, J lost 8 bases, and 23 bases lay in between. This chain's CDR3 is CASNPNWRGAEGYTF. The DNA of the CDR3 is TGTGCCAGCAACCCGAATTGGCGGGGGGCCGAGGGCTACACCTTC.

The chain is built from TRBV5-1 and TRBJ1-1, with D tentatively TRBD1 (5 bases). The CDR3 has 14 amino acids. Trimming took off 6 bases at V and 2 bases at J, with 14 bases between the two ends. CDR1 SGHRS and CDR2 YFSETQ come from the germline V gene. CDR3 sequence: CASIAGGGNTEAFF. The CDR3 DNA sequence: TGCGCCAGCATAGCCGGCGGGGGAAACACTGAAGCTTTCTTT. The entire variable domain, with the rest obtained from reference TRBV5-1 and TRBJ1-1, is as follows: KAGVTQTPRYLIKTRGQQVTLSCSPISGHRSVSWYQQTPGQGLQFLFEYFSETQRNKGNFPGRFSGRQFSNSRSEMNVSTLELGDSALYLCASIAGGGNTEAFFGQGTRLTVV.

This clonotype was counted only a few times. This chain links TRBV15 with TRBJ1-2; TRBD1 matches at 7 bases. The ends lost 4 bases at V and 4 bases at J; junction bases unmatched: 3. The CDR3 covers 13 residues. Per germline, CDR1 LNHNV and CDR2 YYDKDF (reference sequence). The CDR3 reads CATSTGTVYGYTF. Here the CDR3 DNA reads TGTGCCACCAGCACAGGGACAGTCTATGGCTACACCTTC. The full variable domain, with the rest looked up from reference TRBV15 and TRBJ1-2, is DAMVIQNPRYQVTQFGKPVTLSCSQTLNHNVMYWYQQKSSQAPKLLFHYYDKDFNNEADTPDNFQSRRPNTSFCFLDIRSPGLGDTAMYLCATSTGTVYGYTFGSGTRLTVV.

V gene TRBV30 combines with J gene TRBJ2-3, with 9 bases fitting TRBD2. Germline loops: CDR1 GTSNPN, CDR2 SVGIG (reference sequence). Trimming removed 3 bases from V and 2 bases from J; junction bases left unmatched: 3. The CDR3 spans 14 residues. CDR3 sequence: CAWRSGGYTDTQYF. The CDR3 DNA follows: TGTGCCTGGAGAAGCGGGGGGTACACAGATACGCAGTATTTT.

The chain joins TRBV15 to TRBJ1-3, with D unclear. V was trimmed by 0 bases and J by 1 base, leaving 16 bases between them. The CDR3 has 18 amino acids. The germline V gene encodes CDR1 LNHNV and CDR2 YYDKDF (reference sequence). In DNA, the CDR3 is TGTGCCACCAGCAGAGATCTTGGTTGGGAAGCTTCTGGAAACACCATATATTTT. Translating gives CATSRDLGWEASGNTIYF.

The chain links TRBV7-2 to TRBJ2-5, with a weak D call TRBD2 (6 bases). V shed 4 bases and J shed 5 bases, with 17 bases lying between them. Germline assignment: CDR1 SGHTA and CDR2 FQGNSA. This CDR3 comprises 15 residues. CDR3 amino acids: CASSSNRDWVETQYF. The CDR3, as DNA: TGTGCCAGCAGCTCAAACCGGGACTGGGTTGAGACCCAGTACTTC.